This T cell receptor (beta chain) emerged from a study of CD8 T cells in acute hepatitis C reinfection. Notes on the study in general: Bulk TCRbeta-only sequencing left public clonotype pairing undetermined.

Time point described: naive CD8 control sorted from an acute-time-point sample. This clone was seen a handful of times. Its specificity is not known. Assay: immunoSEQ multiplex PCR; the TCRdb copy retains only in-frame clones and omits some. This sample has tens of thousands of clones; 80% to 90% occur once, and the top ten carry roughly 9.8%. The TCR sequence derives from a woman aged 18-29 years who spontaneously cleared hepatitis C infection. Sequencing input: naive CD8+ T cells from PBMCs.

This CDR3 reads CASFGLSTEAFF. The CDR3 nucleotides read TGTGCCAGCTTTGGGTTATCCACTGAAGCTTTCTTT. V and J are TRBV27 and TRBJ1-1, with D unclear. The V end was cut by 8 bases, the J end by 4 bases, with 11 bases between. Germline V gene data show CDR1 as MNHEY and CDR2 as SMNVEV (reference sequence). The length of the CDR3 is 12 residues.